This record looks at one TCR beta chain sequence and its context. The data originate from a study of blood T cell repertoires in COVID-19. Study summary: T cells, B-cell-depleted T cells, or PBMCs supplied cDNA or gDNA.

The CDR3 is 10 residues long. Between the trimmed V and J ends, which lost 7 bases and 6 bases, there was a span of 9 bases. Germline CDR1 DFQATT, CDR2 SNEGSKA (reference sequence). Sequencing was performed with immunoSEQ multiplex PCR; in TCRdb, only in-frame clones are kept and a portion is missing. The sample has about 160,000 clones, around nine tenths seen once. This clonotype was sampled from a woman in her fifties or sixties who had recovered from COVID-19. This chain joins TRBV20-1 and TRBJ1-2; D remains unclear. Material: PBMCs or T cells enriched from blood (not recorded which). CDR3 sequence: CSVLNDGYTF. Written as DNA, the CDR3 is TGCAGTGTCCTAAACGATGGCTACACCTTC.